One and the same sample provided the 25 T cell receptor beta chains below, sequenced in a study of shared clonotypes between healthy human individuals. The repertoire was sequenced with immunoSEQ multiplex PCR; TCRdb's copy has only in-frame clones and lacks some. The table includes millions of clones, approximately 95% detected once. What was sequenced was naive CD4+ T cells sorted from blood. Subset in this sample: CD45RA+ positively selected. Every receptor here comes from a man between 18 and 35 years old in good health.

J is TRBJ2-3 and V is TRBV11-2; D is possibly TRBD2 (7 bases). CDR3 length: 15 residues. CDR1 SGHAT and CDR2 FQNNGV come from the germline V gene. Trimming took 1 base from V and 3 from J, leaving 11 bases between them. CDR3 DNA: TGTGCCAGCAGCTTAGCCGGGGGGCGGACAGATACGCAGTATTTT. Its protein is CASSLAGGRTDTQYF.

The chain carries TRBV12-5 and TRBJ2-1; no definite D call. There are 14 residues in the CDR3. Trimming stripped 5 bases from V and 4 bases from J, with 12 bases between. CDR1 and CDR2 (germline): LGHNT, FRNRAP. CDR3 sequence (DNA): TGTGCTAGTGGTAACCCCCTACGGTACAATGAGCAGTTCTTC. Its translation is CASGNPLRYNEQFF.

This chain joins TRBV15 and TRBJ2-1; no clear D. Trimming stripped 0 bases from V and 3 bases from J, with 12 bases between. This CDR3 comprises 16 residues. Germline lookup yields CDR1 LNHNV and CDR2 YYDKDF (reference sequence). The CDR3 DNA follows: TGTGCCACCAGCAGAGATCGGGCAGTCTACTACAATGAGCAGTTCTTC. Its protein product is CATSRDRAVYYNEQFF.

The rearrangement links TRBV28 to TRBJ2-7; 11 positions match TRBD2. The end of the DNA aligns better with TRBJ2-1, so the J call may be wrong. The CDR3 is made up of 15 amino acids. Germline V gene sequence: CDR1 MDHEN, CDR2 SYDVKM. CDR3: CASSLSSGGAGEQFF. CDR3 nucleotide sequence: TGTGCCAGCAGTTTAAGTAGCGGGGGGGCCGGTGAGCAGTTCTTC.

The V gene is TRBV7-9, the J gene TRBJ2-5; a possible D gene is TRBD1 (5 bases). This CDR3 has 16 amino acids. CDR1 is SEHNR and CDR2 is FQNEAQ in the germline V gene (reference sequence). Trimming cost V 5 bases and J 1 base, with 17 bases left between them. Here the CDR3 reads CASSQSPTATQETQYF. The DNA for the CDR3 is TGTGCCAGCAGCCAATCACCGACAGCGACCCAAGAGACCCAGTACTTC. Full variable domain (remainder filled in from reference TRBV7-9 and TRBJ2-5): DTGVSQNPRHKITKRGQNVTFRCDPISEHNRLYWYRQTLGQGPEFLTYFQNEAQLEKSRLLSDRFSAERPKGSFSTLEIQRTEQGDSAMYLCASSQSPTATQETQYFGPGTRLLVL.

V gene TRBV28 combines with J gene TRBJ2-1; D is perhaps TRBD2 (5 bases). The CDR3 length is 17 residues. CDR1 and CDR2 (germline): MDHEN, SYDVKM. The ends were cut back, 6 bases at V and 0 bases at J, with 18 bases in the middle. The CDR3 DNA follows: TGTGCCAGCAGACCGGTTCGTGGACTGTCCTCCTACAATGAGCAGTTCTTC. Translation: CASRPVRGLSSYNEQFF.

The chain combines TRBV5-1 with TRBJ1-3; TRBD1 is a possible D gene (5 bases). Germline CDR1 reads SGHRS; CDR2 reads YFSETQ. V was clipped by 1 base and J by 2 bases, with 16 bases between them. This CDR3 spans 17 amino acids. The CDR3 here is CASSLFSAGLAGNTIYF. The CDR3 DNA follows: TGCGCCAGCAGCTTGTTTTCTGCAGGGCTCGCTGGAAACACCATATATTTT.

The rearrangement links TRBV14 to TRBJ2-7; D is perhaps TRBD2 (5 bases). CDR1 SGHDN and CDR2 FVKESK come from the germline V gene. V lost 9 bases and J 2 bases, leaving 23 bases between the germline ends. The CDR3 is 16 residues long. CDR3 in DNA: TGTGCCAGGGGTGGTTTAGTGGGAGCCAGCCCCTACGAGCAGTACTTC. Protein sequence: CARGGLVGASPYEQYF.

The table lists this clone with a few counts. V gene TRBV4-1 combines with J gene TRBJ1-2; D ambiguous. Germline loops: CDR1 MGHRA, CDR2 YSYEKL. Trimming took off 3 bases at V and 7 bases at J, with 6 bases between the two ends. The CDR3 sequence is 11 residues long. CDR3 bases: TGCGCCAGCAGCCAGGGTGGTGGCTACACCTTC. This translates into CASSQGGGYTF.

This rearrangement joins TRBV10-3 to TRBJ2-7; perhaps TRBD2 as D (7 bases). This CDR3 is 15 amino acids long. The V gene lost 0 bases and the J gene lost 4 bases, with 13 bases spanning the gap. The germline V gene encodes CDR1 ENHRY and CDR2 SYGVKD. The DNA of the CDR3 is TGTGCCATCAGTGAGTCAGTGGGGGGGCGATACGAGCAGTACTTC. It is translated as CAISESVGGRYEQYF.

The chain is built from TRBV6-1 and TRBJ1-6; 7 bases fit TRBD1. CDR3 size: 14 residues. V lost 7 bases, J lost 8 bases, and 8 bases stayed unmatched. The germline gives CDR1 MNHNS, CDR2 SASEGT. The CDR3 reads CASTSVGQYSPLHF. CDR3 bases: TGTGCCAGCACCTCAGTGGGACAGTATTCACCCCTCCACTTT.

The V and J genes are TRBV27 and TRBJ2-3, with 10 nucleotides matching TRBD2. Losses at the gene ends were 6 bases for V and 1 base for J; bases not matched to a gene: 1. Germline-derived CDR1 and CDR2 are MNHEY and SMNVEV (reference sequence). The CDR3 consists of 14 residues. This CDR3 is CASRGTSGTDTQYF. CDR3 bases: TGTGCCAGCAGGGGGACTAGCGGCACAGATACGCAGTATTTT.

CDR3 amino acids: CAIGWTSGNTGELFF. Here the CDR3 DNA reads TGTGCCATCGGTTGGACTAGCGGGAACACCGGGGAGCTGTTTTTT. The rearrangement links TRBV10-3 to TRBJ2-2; 10 bases are a match to TRBD2. V lost 8 bases and J lost 1; bases outside the gene matches: 4. The CDR3 length is 15 residues. CDR1 and CDR2 (germline): ENHRY, SYGVKD.

About this clone: Other DNA sequences in this specimen translate into the identical CDR3. The rearrangement links TRBV7-2 to TRBJ2-3, with D uncertain. Trimming stripped 2 bases from V and 5 bases from J, with 2 bases between. The CDR3 is made up of 11 amino acids. Germline CDR1 reads SGHTA; CDR2 reads FQGNSA. CDR3 amino acids: CASSLQDTQYF. DNA for the CDR3: TGTGCCAGCAGCTTACAAGATACGCAGTATTTT.

This sequence joins TRBV5-4 and TRBJ2-3, with D perhaps TRBD2 (7 bases). The V gene lost 6 bases and the J gene lost 0 bases, with 14 bases spanning the gap. The CDR3 is 15 amino acids. Germline-derived CDR1 and CDR2 are SGHNT and YYREEE (reference sequence). The CDR3 coding sequence is TGTGCCAGCACAACGGGGGGCTTTAGCACAGATACGCAGTATTTT. This translates into CASTTGGFSTDTQYF.

V is TRBV5-5 and J is TRBJ2-7; 9 bases are a match to TRBD2. From germline, CDR1 is SGHKS and CDR2 YYEKEE (reference sequence). The trim removed 6 bases at V and 1 base at J, leaving 11 bases unmatched. The length of the CDR3 is 16 residues. The CDR3 protein is CASIRDSGRYSYEQYF. The CDR3 DNA sequence: TGTGCCAGCATTCGAGATAGCGGGAGATATTCCTACGAGCAGTACTTC.

This chain links TRBV5-1 with TRBJ1-2, with unresolved D. CDR3 size: 12 residues. The germline V and J ends were trimmed by 3 bases and 9 bases, with 12 bases remaining between them. Germline assignment: CDR1 SGHRS and CDR2 YFSETQ. Written as DNA, the CDR3 is TGCGCCAGCAGCTATGAAGCATCTAGCTACACCTTC. Translating gives CASSYEASSYTF.

This chain uses TRBV10-3 with TRBJ1-1, with a tentative D call TRBD1 (6 bases). This CDR3 contains 13 residues. Between the trimmed V and J ends, which lost 10 bases and 1 base, there was a span of 13 bases. Germline CDR1 reads ENHRY; CDR2 reads SYGVKD. DNA of the CDR3: TGTGCCACTTTAGACAGGCCGAACACTGAAGCTTTCTTT. Translating it yields CATLDRPNTEAFF.

This chain joins TRBV19 and TRBJ1-5; D ambiguous. Germline loops: CDR1 LNHDA, CDR2 SQIVND (reference sequence). CDR3 length: 14 amino acids. Trimming pared 3 bases from V and 7 bases from J, leaving 13 bases between. The DNA for the CDR3 is TGTGCCAGTAGTATCGAGGAGGTCGGCCAGCCCCAGCATTTT. This encodes CASSIEEVGQPQHF.

The chain has TRBV2 and TRBJ1-2; D is uncertain. In germline, CDR1 is SNHLY, CDR2 FYNNEI. The V and J ends lost 4 bases and 0 bases respectively, with 6 bases between them. The CDR3 extends over 13 amino acids. The CDR3 DNA reads TGTGCCAGCAGTGGGGCAACTAACTATGGCTACACCTTC. This gives the protein CASSGATNYGYTF.

The V call is TRBV5-5, the J call TRBJ2-7, with TRBD1 matching 9 bases. This CDR3 region has 15 residues. V was clipped by 3 bases and J by 1 base; unmatched bases: 5. The germline V gene encodes CDR1 SGHKS and CDR2 YYEKEE (reference sequence). The CDR3 loop reads CASSYTGTGSYEQYF. As DNA, the CDR3 is TGTGCCAGCAGCTATACCGGGACAGGGTCCTACGAGCAGTACTTC.

A remark on this clone: Other DNA sequences in this specimen translate into the identical CDR3. CDR3 residues: CASSPPISNEQFF. CDR3 coding DNA: TGTGCCAGCTCACCACCGATCTCCAATGAGCAGTTCTTC. The chain combines TRBV18 with TRBJ2-1; D not resolved. V dropped 0 bases and J dropped 6 bases, with 6 bases sitting between them. The V gene's germline CDR1 is KGHSH and CDR2 LQKENI. CDR3 length: 13 residues.

The rearrangement joins TRBV25-1 to TRBJ2-7, with D tentatively TRBD1 (6 bases). The CDR3 runs 15 residues. Trimming cost V 1 base and J 5 bases, with 15 bases left between them. The germline gives CDR1 MGHDK, CDR2 SYGVNS. This chain's CDR3 is CASSEFGGSLHEQYF. The DNA for the CDR3 is TGTGCCAGCAGTGAATTTGGGGGCAGTCTCCACGAGCAGTACTTC.

In its sample, this clone was seen once. Written as DNA, the CDR3 is TGTGCCAGCAGCGGCAGGGTAGCCTACGAGCAGTACTTC. Its protein is CASSGRVAYEQYF. V usage is TRBV14 and J usage is TRBJ2-7; weak D call: TRBD1 (5 bases). Trimming removed 5 bases from V and 2 bases from J, with 10 bases in between. The germline CDR1 and CDR2 sequences are SGHDN and FVKESK. The CDR3 totals 13 residues.

The V and J genes are TRBV5-1 and TRBJ1-6, with D possibly being TRBD1 (6 bases). Germline V gene lookup returns CDR1 SGHRS and CDR2 YFSETQ. CDR3 length equals 16 residues. Deletions cut 2 bases from V and 6 bases from J, with 15 bases between. CDR3 sequence reads: CASSLAFDRTNSPLHF. The CDR3 DNA reads TGCGCCAGCAGCTTAGCCTTCGACAGGACTAATTCACCCCTCCACTTT.